This is a list of T cell receptor beta chains from one sample in a study of cytomegalovirus exposure and HLA in healthy donors. Clones were sequenced by immunoSEQ multiplex PCR, and TCRdb holds only the in-frame ones, with some missing. The sample has under 250,000 clones, 60% to 80% seen once; the top ten hold around 4%. Sequencing used PBMCs. Receptors originate from a male donor in good health and CMV-seronegative. Both conserved end residues are part of each CDR3. A D gene is named only where the DNA matches it firmly. Clone sizes are given selectively: once, few, many, or a class where the clone is expanded.

>TRBV5-1|TRBD1|TRBJ2-2|NA
CASSRDVSGTVDTGELFF
TGCGCCAGCAGCCGAGATGTATCCGGGACAGTAGACACCGGGGAGCTGTTTTTT
>TRBV19|TRBD1|TRBJ2-6|few
CASSRTGTGANVLTF
TGTGCCAGTAGTAGGACAGGGACTGGGGCCAACGTCCTGACTTTC
>TRBV9|NA|TRBJ2-7|NA
CASSVDSGVEQYF
TGTGCCAGCAGCGTAGATTCCGGGGTAGAGCAGTACTTC
>TRBV28|NA|TRBJ2-3|NA
CASSDSGTEGTDTQYF
TGTGCCAGCAGTGATAGCGGTACGGAGGGGACAGATACGCAGTATTTT
>TRBV19|TRBD2|TRBJ2-1|NA
CASSISGGSYNEQFF
TGTGCCAGTAGTATATCGGGCGGGAGTTACAATGAGCAGTTCTTC
>TRBV11-3|NA|TRBJ1-1|NA
CASSPGGSGATEAFF
TGTGCCAGCAGCCCCGGGGGTTCTGGGGCTACTGAAGCTTTCTTT
>TRBV10-3|NA|TRBJ1-2|NA
CAISDLDSAYGYTF
TGTGCCATCAGTGACTTAGACAGTGCCTATGGCTACACCTTC
>TRBV7-3|NA|TRBJ1-4|NA
CASSRTGATNEKLFF
TGTGCCAGCAGCCGAACCGGGGCAACTAATGAAAAACTGTTTTTT
>TRBV29-1|TRBD2|TRBJ2-6|NA
CSVEETSGRSGANVLTF
TGCAGCGTTGAGGAAACTAGCGGGAGGTCCGGGGCCAACGTCCTGACTTTC
>TRBV19|NA|TRBJ1-5|NA
CASSIGTLRSGSQPQHF
TGTGCCAGTAGTATAGGGACGTTGAGGAGCGGAAGCCAGCCCCAGCATTTT
>TRBV6-1|TRBD2|TRBJ2-3|NA
CASSEFSTQVAGISDTQYF
TGTGCCAGCAGTGAATTCTCGACGCAAGTAGCGGGAATCTCAGATACGCAGTATTTT
>TRBV5-6|NA|TRBJ2-7|NA
CASSLDNPYEQYF
TGTGCCAGCAGCTTGGACAACCCCTACGAGCAGTACTTC
>TRBV6-5|TRBD1|TRBJ1-6|once
CASSPGQGNNSPLHF
TGTGCCAGCAGCCCGGGACAGGGAAATAATTCACCCCTCCACTTT
>TRBV27|TRBD2|TRBJ2-3|once
CASSFLTSGFTDTQYF
TGTGCCAGCAGTTTCCTGACTAGCGGCTTCACAGATACGCAGTATTTT
>TRBV15|TRBD1|TRBJ1-5|NA
CATSRETGFISQPQHF
TGTGCCACCAGCAGAGAGACAGGGTTTATCAGTCAGCCCCAGCATTTT
>TRBV27|TRBD1|TRBJ2-7|NA
CASSFQGAHEQYF
TGTGCCAGCAGTTTTCAGGGGGCGCATGAGCAGTACTTC
>TRBV19|NA|TRBJ1-5|once
CASSASGGVISNQPQHF
TGTGCCAGTAGTGCCTCGGGGGGGGTTATTAGCAATCAGCCCCAGCATTTT
>TRBV28|TRBD1|TRBJ1-5|few
CASSFSDRGRTLDQPQHF
TGTGCCAGCAGTTTCTCGGACAGGGGAAGGACCTTGGATCAGCCCCAGCATTTT
>TRBV27|NA|TRBJ2-7|few
CASSLSLSPYEQYF
TGTGCCAGCAGTTTATCCCTAAGTCCCTACGAGCAGTACTTC
>TRBV6-5|NA|TRBJ1-3|many
CASSLGGQGGNTIYF
TGTGCCAGCAGCCTTGGCGGTCAGGGAGGAAACACCATATATTTT
>TRBV6-5|NA|TRBJ1-2|NA
CASSYSGGDGYTF
TGTGCCAGCAGTTACTCGGGTGGAGATGGCTACACCTTC
>TRBV11-3|NA|TRBJ2-2|NA
CASSLASGVAGELFF
TGTGCCAGCAGCTTAGCATCGGGAGTGGCCGGGGAGCTGTTTTTT
>TRBV6-4|NA|TRBJ1-1|NA
CASSEELNTEAFF
TGTGCCAGCAGTGAGGAGCTGAACACTGAAGCTTTCTTT
>TRBV19|NA|TRBJ2-3|NA
CASSMGQFSTDTQYF
TGTGCCAGTAGTATGGGCCAGTTTAGCACAGATACGCAGTATTTT
>TRBV6-5|NA|TRBJ1-3|NA
CASSKQGHSGNTIYF
TGTGCCAGCAGTAAACAGGGTCACTCTGGAAACACCATATATTTT
>TRBV4-1|TRBD2|TRBJ2-5|NA
CASSQDPAGGPETQYF
TGTGCCAGCAGCCAAGATCCAGCGGGAGGGCCAGAGACCCAGTACTTC
>TRBV21-1|NA|TRBJ1-5|NA
CASSPMSRGNQPQHF
TGTGCCAGCAGCCCTATGAGTAGGGGAAATCAGCCCCAGCATTTT
>TRBV27|TRBD2|TRBJ2-7|NA
CASSLSPGGPEQYF
TGTGCCAGCAGTTTATCCCCGGGGGGGCCCGAGCAGTACTTC
>TRBV9|NA|TRBJ2-5|once
CASSLRQAGTETQYF
TGTGCCAGCAGCTTAAGACAGGCCGGGACGGAGACCCAGTACTTC
>TRBV7-6|NA|TRBJ2-1|NA
CASSLVAGPGRDEQFF
TGTGCCAGCAGCTTAGTTGCGGGACCGGGTCGGGATGAGCAGTTCTTC
>TRBV5-4|TRBD1|TRBJ2-5|NA
CAMQTGTETQYF
TGTGCCATGCAGACAGGGACGGAGACCCAGTACTTC
>TRBV19|TRBD2|TRBJ2-7|NA
CASSMASGAYEQYF
TGTGCCAGTAGTATGGCTAGCGGAGCCTACGAGCAGTACTTC
>TRBV19|NA|TRBJ2-5|NA
CATEGDGETQYF
TGTGCCACCGAGGGGGACGGGGAGACCCAGTACTTC
>TRBV7-8|NA|TRBJ2-1|NA
CASSKEPVSYNEQFF
TGTGCCAGCAGCAAGGAGCCCGTATCCTACAATGAGCAGTTCTTC
>TRBV5-4|NA|TRBJ1-2|NA
CASSPGGGELYGYTF
TGTGCCAGCAGCCCCGGGGGGGGCGAACTCTATGGCTACACCTTC
>TRBV19|NA|TRBJ1-2|NA
CASSIGRFNYGYTF
TGTGCCAGTAGTATAGGCAGATTCAACTATGGCTACACCTTC
>TRBV5-1|TRBD2|TRBJ2-1|NA
CASSTSGSSYNEQFF
TGCGCCAGCAGCACTAGCGGCAGCTCCTACAATGAGCAGTTCTTC
>TRBV4-1|TRBD2|TRBJ2-2|NA
CASSPTSMNTGELFF
TGCGCCAGCAGCCCGACTAGCATGAACACCGGGGAGCTGTTTTTT
>TRBV9|TRBD2|TRBJ2-7|NA
CASSPGGRVAGSYEQYF
TGTGCCAGCAGCCCAGGCGGGAGGGTAGCGGGAAGCTACGAGCAGTACTTC
>TRBV19|TRBD2|TRBJ2-7|NA
CASSIGRESPTYEQYF
TGTGCCAGTAGTATCGGGCGGGAGTCCCCCACCTACGAGCAGTACTTC
>TRBV7-2|TRBD2|TRBJ2-7|NA
CASSYTGTSGYEQYF
TGTGCCAGCAGCTACACCGGGACTAGCGGTTACGAGCAGTACTTC
>TRBV5-4|NA|TRBJ1-2|few
CASRTREDYGYTF
TGTGCCAGCAGGACCAGGGAGGACTATGGCTACACCTTC
>TRBV28|NA|TRBJ2-2|once
CASSLAGGNTGELFF
TGTGCCAGCAGTTTAGCCGGGGGGAACACCGGGGAGCTGTTTTTT
>TRBV30|TRBD2|TRBJ2-1|NA
CAWSEEAGLAGEGEQFF
TGTGCCTGGAGTGAGGAAGCGGGACTAGCGGGAGAGGGGGAGCAGTTCTTC
>TRBV27|TRBD2|TRBJ2-3|NA
CASSLPSGNTDTQYF
TGTGCCAGCAGTTTACCTAGCGGGAACACAGATACGCAGTATTTT
>TRBV6-1|NA|TRBJ1-1|NA
CASSEGAANTEAFF
TGTGCCAGCAGTGAAGGGGCAGCGAACACTGAAGCTTTCTTT
>TRBV27|TRBD1|TRBJ2-1|NA
CASTGGYYNEQFF
TGTGCCAGCACAGGGGGATACTACAATGAGCAGTTCTTC
>TRBV2|NA|TRBJ2-3|once
CASDRTSTDTQYF
TGTGCCAGCGATAGGACTAGCACAGATACGCAGTATTTT
>TRBV7-9|TRBD1|TRBJ1-4|few
CASSFTTGLNEKLFF
TGTGCCAGCAGCTTCACGACAGGGCTTAATGAAAAACTGTTTTTT
>TRBV6-5|TRBD1|TRBJ2-7|NA
CASSPGQGVYEQYF
TGTGCCAGCAGTCCGGGACAGGGGGTCTACGAGCAGTACTTC